The rows below give T cell receptor beta chains drawn from one sample of a study of control samples from healthy donors and cancer patients. Assay used: immunoSEQ multiplex PCR; TCRdb lists only in-frame clones, some missing. The table includes approximately 72,000 clones, 75% to 90% detected once. Sequencing input: blood. These receptors all come from a man in his fifties in good health. Both conserved end residues are part of each CDR3. A D gene is named only where the DNA matches it firmly. Clone sizes are given selectively: once, few, many, or a class where the clone is expanded.

abundance,d_gene,len,j_gene,v_gene,CDR3aa,CDR3nt
-,-,13,TRBJ2-1,TRBV3-1/TRBV3-2,CASSQALEGEQFF,TGTGCCAGCAGCCAGGCCCTAGAAGGTGAGCAGTTCTTC
-,-,14,TRBJ2-2,TRBV29-1,CSVVPLLNTGELFF,TGCAGCGTTGTACCCCTCCTGAACACCGGGGAGCTGTTTTTT
-,-,15,TRBJ2-1,TRBV9,CASSVEPGGYNEQFF,TGTGCCAGCAGCGTAGAGCCAGGGGGGTACAATGAGCAGTTCTTC
-,-,12,TRBJ1-3,TRBV2,CASSVYGNTIYF,TGTGCCAGCAGTGTCTATGGAAACACCATATATTTT
once,-,14,TRBJ2-5,TRBV18,CASSQGSQGQTQYF,TGTGCCAGCTCACAGGGAAGTCAGGGACAGACCCAGTACTTC
-,-,15,TRBJ2-3,TRBV12-5,CASAYGTGRTDTQYF,TGTGCTAGTGCCTACGGAACAGGGCGCACAGATACGCAGTATTTT
-,-,11,TRBJ2-1,TRBV10-2,CASTQYNEQFF,TGCGCCAGCACTCAATACAATGAGCAGTTCTTC
-,TRBD2,15,TRBJ2-1,TRBV27,CASSLSRGGLNEQFF,TGTGCCAGCAGTTTATCGCGGGGGGGCCTAAATGAGCAGTTCTTC
-,-,14,TRBJ2-1,TRBV7-2,CASSPTSNYNEQFF,TGTGCCAGCAGCCCGACTAGTAACTACAATGAGCAGTTCTTC
-,-,14,TRBJ1-6,TRBV3-1/TRBV3-2,CASTRGGSGSPLHF,TGTGCCAGCACTCGGGGAGGGAGCGGTTCACCCCTCCACTTT
-,TRBD2,15,TRBJ2-2,TRBV7-8,CASSLIPGGHGELFF,TGTGCCAGCAGCTTGATCCCGGGGGGGCATGGGGAGCTGTTTTTT
-,-,16,TRBJ2-2,TRBV11-3,CASSLGAGADTGELFF,TGTGCCAGCAGCTTAGGGGCGGGGGCCGACACCGGGGAGCTGTTTTTT
-,TRBD1,15,TRBJ1-5,TRBV19,CASSTQGDSNQPQHF,TGTGCCAGTAGTACTCAGGGGGATAGCAATCAGCCCCAGCATTTT
once,TRBD2,14,TRBJ2-1,TRBV6-5,CASPTSDSYNEQFF,TGTGCCAGTCCCACTAGCGACTCCTACAATGAGCAGTTCTTC
-,-,18,TRBJ1-4,TRBV4-1,CASSQVRDWRPFNEKLFF,TGCGCCAGCAGCCAAGTCAGGGATTGGAGACCTTTTAATGAAAAACTGTTTTTT
-,TRBD1,15,TRBJ2-2,TRBV12-5,CASGHRRGLTGELFF,TGTGCTAGTGGCCACCGCAGGGGGTTGACCGGGGAGCTGTTTTTT
-,-,15,TRBJ2-5,TRBV10-3,CAISEASEEAETQYF,TGTGCCATCAGTGAGGCCTCCGAGGAAGCAGAGACCCAGTACTTC
-,-,14,TRBJ1-1,TRBV5-1,CASSLASGNTEAFF,TGCGCCAGCAGCTTGGCTTCGGGAAACACTGAAGCTTTCTTT
-,TRBD2,15,TRBJ2-7,TRBV10-1,CASFKGTSASYEQYF,TGCGCCAGCTTCAAAGGGACTAGCGCATCCTACGAGCAGTACTTC
-,TRBD1,15,TRBJ2-3,TRBV5-4,CASSLGGTVKDTQYF,TGTGCCAGCAGCTTGGGGGGGACAGTAAAGGATACGCAGTATTTT
-,-,14,TRBJ1-4,TRBV3-1/TRBV3-2,CASTLGGSGEKLFF,TGTGCCAGCACCCTCGGGGGGTCTGGGGAAAAACTGTTTTTT
-,-,15,TRBJ2-3,TRBV5-1,CASSLALGVTDTQYF,TGCGCCAGCAGCTTGGCATTAGGGGTCACAGATACGCAGTATTTT
-,TRBD1,16,TRBJ1-6,TRBV19,CASSILTGQELSPLHF,TGTGCCAGTAGTATCTTGACGGGACAGGAGTTATCACCCCTCCACTTT
-,TRBD2,15,TRBJ2-3,TRBV6-5,CASKLNSGGLDTQYF,TGTGCCAGCAAGCTAAATAGCGGGGGCTTAGATACGCAGTATTTT
-,-,16,TRBJ2-3,TRBV11-2,CASSLVGAPTLDTQYF,TGTGCCAGCAGCTTAGTGGGGGCTCCGACCTTAGATACGCAGTATTTT
-,-,14,TRBJ1-1,TRBV11-1,CASSLGPLNTEAFF,TGTGCCAGCAGCTTAGGCCCCTTGAACACTGAAGCTTTCTTT
-,-,15,TRBJ1-3,TRBV24-1,CATSDPTVSGNTIYF,TGTGCCACCAGTGATCCGACAGTCTCTGGAAACACCATATATTTT
-,-,14,TRBJ1-6,TRBV18,CASSPPGYNSPLHF,TGTGCCAGCTCACCACCAGGGTACAATTCACCCCTCCACTTT
-,-,15,TRBJ1-5,TRBV2,CASSARLNSNQPQHF,TGTGCCAGCAGTGCACGGCTGAATAGCAATCAGCCCCAGCATTTT
-,-,13,TRBJ2-5,TRBV3-1/TRBV3-2,CASSEGVPPTQYF,TGTGCCAGCAGCGAGGGGGTCCCCCCGACCCAGTACTTC
-,-,14,TRBJ1-2,TRBV2,CASSDYREHYGYTF,TGTGCCAGCAGCGACTACAGGGAACACTATGGCTACACCTTC
-,-,18,TRBJ1-2,TRBV12-5,CASGLSPSSNVGLYGYTF,TGTGCTAGTGGTTTGTCACCCTCATCCAACGTAGGACTCTATGGCTACACCTTC
-,TRBD2,15,TRBJ2-7,TRBV6-5,CASIDLRGGSYEQYF,TGTGCCAGCATCGACCTCCGCGGGGGATCTTACGAGCAGTACTTC
once,-,15,TRBJ2-2,TRBV19,CASSISGANTGELFF,TGTGCCAGTAGTATATCAGGGGCGAACACCGGGGAGCTGTTTTTT
-,TRBD2,15,TRBJ2-1,TRBV18,CASSPRTSIYNEQFF,TGTGCCAGCTCACCTAGGACTAGCATTTACAATGAGCAGTTCTTC
-,TRBD1,14,TRBJ1-1,TRBV6-2/TRBV6-3,CASSTTGVGAEAFF,TGTGCCAGCAGTACTACAGGGGTAGGAGCTGAAGCTTTCTTT
-,-,14,TRBJ1-5,TRBV29-1,CSVVASDPNQPQHF,TGCAGCGTTGTAGCCAGCGACCCAAATCAGCCCCAGCATTTT
-,-,13,TRBJ2-2,TRBV11-3,CASSLGDTGELFF,TGTGCCAGCAGCTTAGGAGACACCGGGGAGCTGTTTTTT
once,-,15,TRBJ1-1,TRBV6-5,CASSGRGAVGTEAFF,TGTGCCAGCAGCGGGAGGGGGGCCGTGGGAACTGAAGCTTTCTTT
-,-,15,TRBJ1-4,TRBV19,CASSIGRTDNEKLFF,TGTGCCAGTAGTATTGGGCGTACCGATAATGAAAAACTGTTTTTT
-,-,18,TRBJ2-7,TRBV3-1/TRBV3-2,CASSQDQVGPHLNYEQYF,TGTGCCAGCAGCCAAGATCAGGTAGGACCTCACCTGAACTACGAGCAGTACTTC
few,-,13,TRBJ2-7,TRBV7-3,CASSPSGADEQYF,TGTGCCAGCAGCCCCAGTGGGGCCGACGAGCAGTACTTC
-,-,14,TRBJ1-1,TRBV30,CAWSVGVLGRGAFF,TGTGCCTGGAGTGTAGGGGTTCTTGGGCGGGGGGCTTTCTTT
-,-,13,TRBJ2-7,TRBV6-5,CASTRGQNYEQYF,TGTGCCAGCACCAGAGGGCAGAACTACGAGCAGTACTTC
-,-,15,TRBJ2-5,TRBV6-5,CASSYYLGGEETQYF,TGTGCCAGCAGTTACTATTTAGGGGGTGAAGAGACCCAGTACTTC
-,-,13,TRBJ1-4,TRBV30,CAWSRGGNEKLFF,TGTGCCTGGAGTAGGGGGGGCAATGAAAAACTGTTTTTT